Detailed here is one T cell receptor (beta chain). The specificity of this receptor is unknown. Base qualities were left out, and no much larger clone turns up one base away. Sample treatment or condition, as interpreted from the label and publication: in vitro stimulation with specific CMV peptide epitopes to enrich CMV-specific T cells. Sequencing used an Illumina HiSeq 1500. The public reads were quality trimmed at Q25 with fastp and then assembled into clones with MiXCR by TCRdb, keeping productive beta chains. All rows with the same CDR3 protein become a single entry with the most common DNA and genes. The sample records roughly 700,000 distinct CDR3 sequences, roughly a third of which are singletons. 15% to 20% of the sample is held by the ten biggest clonotypes. This specimen belongs to a study of T cell repertoires in cytomegalovirus infection (dated by TCRdb to about 2019). For context, the study as a whole: The peptide stimulations were aimed at well-studied HLA-B-restricted epitopes as well as recently identified HLA-C-restricted CMV epitopes, whose presentation resists viral immunomodulation. Donor HLA type was relevant to the analysis, because carriage of CMV infection together with the matching HLA type was indicated by public TCR beta signatures.

General study outcomes and caveats: In both this cohort and an independent cohort of several hundred donors, the cumulative frequency of public TCR beta family members distinguished carriers of CMV infection plus the relevant HLA type. The ex vivo response was dominated by HLA-C-restricted CMV-specific TCR beta clonotypes, and the single most frequent clonotype in two of eight donors was supplied by these HLA-C-restricted clonotypes.

The junction shows trimming of 0 bases on V and 7 bases on J, and the gene matches do not reach 6 bases of it. Including the terminal cysteine and phenylalanine, the CDR3 comprises 15 residues. Here the CDR3 DNA is all that survives: 45 bases in frame from base 1. The germline V gene supplies CDR1 SGHTA and CDR2 FQGNSA. Sequenced here: cultured PBMCs, sampled from culture after CMV antigen stimulation. The clonotype originates from a human donor in good health (CMV status not recorded). Some clones in this sample may be carry-over from other donors' samples. This chain joins TRBV7-2 to TRBJ2-1; the junction holds 7 bases that match TRBD2. The DNA reads as follows: TGTGCCAGCAGCTTAGCGGCGGGAGTTATGAATGAGCAGTTCTTC. Translated, this is CASSLAAGVMNEQFF.